Listed here are 5 T cell receptor beta chains from one sample, sequenced in a study of cytomegalovirus exposure and HLA in healthy donors. In the PCR, 60 Vbeta and 13 Jbeta primers were used. The method was immunoSEQ multiplex PCR; TCRdb's version includes in-frame clones alone and lacks a portion of them. The repertoire holds 150,000 to 200,000 clones, with around three quarters as singletons. The sequenced material came from PBMCs. All receptors come from a woman aged 25 to 39 in good health and CMV-seropositive.

There are a few counts of this clone. The chain links TRBV13 to TRBJ2-7, with D possibly matching TRBD1 (5 bases). Germline V CDR1 and CDR2: PRHDT, FYEKMQ (reference sequence). CDR3 length: 16 amino acids. V dropped 6 bases and J dropped 0 bases, with 18 bases sitting between them. CDR3 nucleotide sequence: TGTGCCAGCAGAGACAGCTTGTCTTTCGGCTCCTACGAGCAGTACTTC. Protein: CASRDSLSFGSYEQYF.

This clone was recorded a few times. The chain is built from TRBV7-2 and TRBJ2-2, with TRBD1 matching over 9 bases. V lost 5 bases and J lost 4; bases outside the gene matches: 5. This CDR3 is 15 amino acids long. Per the germline V gene, CDR1 is SGHTA and CDR2 is FQGNSA. The CDR3 nucleotides are TGTGCCAGCAGCCTACAGGGGGCAGGCACCGGGGAGCTGTTTTTT. Protein product: CASSLQGAGTGELFF.

The J gene is TRBJ2-3, the V gene TRBV6-1, with 9 bases lining up with TRBD1. J gave up 4 bases and V 3 bases, and 8 bases lay outside the gene matches. The length of the CDR3 is 16 residues. Germline-derived CDR1 and CDR2 are MNHNS and SASEGT. The CDR3 reads CASSERSGQGPDTQYF. Written as DNA, the CDR3 is TGTGCCAGCAGTGAGCGATCGGGACAGGGACCAGATACGCAGTATTTT.

CDR3 loop: CASSPWDTRNTEAFF. The CDR3 DNA is TGCGCCAGCAGCCCATGGGACACCCGGAACACTGAAGCTTTCTTT. V usage is TRBV5-1 and J usage is TRBJ1-1; TRBD1 might be the D (6 bases). The length of the CDR3 is 15 residues. CDR1 SGHRS and CDR2 YFSETQ come from the germline V gene. V was cut by 4 bases and J by 1 base, with 14 bases left in between.

This clone is a singleton in its sample. This rearrangement joins TRBV7-2 to TRBJ2-6, with D tentatively TRBD1 (5 bases). The germline CDR1 and CDR2 sequences are SGHTA and FQGNSA. The CDR3 length is 15 residues. Deletions cut 1 base from V and 2 bases from J, with 6 bases between. The CDR3 bases are TGTGCCAGCAGCTTAGTAGGGGCTGGGGCCAACGTCCTGACTTTC. Its protein product is CASSLVGAGANVLTF.